This is a list of T cell receptor beta chains from one sample in a study of blood T cell repertoires in COVID-19. Assay: immunoSEQ multiplex PCR; the TCRdb copy retains only in-frame clones and omits some. The data show about 100,000 clones, less than 90% seen once. The sequenced sample consisted of peripheral blood. These TCRs come from a man older than 75 with acute or convalescent COVID-19. CDR3s include the opening cysteine and the closing phenylalanine or tryptophan. The D gene is left open where the match is weak. Rows give clone size only sometimes, using once, few, many, or a class for an expanded clone.

j_call d_call cdr3_length v_call clone_size cdr3_aa cdr3_nt
TRBJ2-2 - 15 TRBV20-1 few CSASSLNTDTGELFF TGCAGTGCTAGTTCATTGAACACAGACACCGGGGAGCTGTTTTTT
TRBJ2-5 - 15 TRBV30 - CAWSVPMVGGETQYF TGTGCCTGGAGTGTACCAATGGTGGGGGGTGAGACCCAGTACTTC
TRBJ2-2 - 14 TRBV6-2/TRBV6-3 once CASSYKGFTGELFF TGTGCCAGCAGTTACAAGGGGTTTACCGGGGAGCTGTTTTTT
TRBJ2-5 TRBD1 14 TRBV5-6 - CASSFGRGRETQYF TGTGCCAGCAGCTTTGGCAGGGGGCGAGAGACCCAGTACTTC
TRBJ2-7 TRBD1 14 TRBV7-9 - CASSSMGQVYEQYF TGTGCCAGCAGCTCGATGGGACAGGTTTACGAGCAGTACTTC
TRBJ2-5 - 14 TRBV29-1 once CSVATRLSSETQYF TGCAGCGTTGCCACCCGACTAAGTTCCGAGACCCAGTACTTC
TRBJ2-7 TRBD1 13 TRBV30 - CAWRGTGAYEQYF TGTGCCTGGAGGGGGACAGGGGCCTACGAGCAGTACTTC
TRBJ2-7 - 14 TRBV11-2 few CASSPDTNSYEQYF TGTGCCAGCAGCCCTGACACCAATTCCTACGAGCAGTACTTC
TRBJ1-5 - 15 TRBV7-8 - CASSLVGGGNQPQHF TGTGCCAGCAGCTTAGTCGGGGGTGGCAATCAGCCCCAGCATTTT
TRBJ1-1 TRBD1 13 TRBV19 once CASNNRGYTEAFF TGTGCCAGTAATAACAGGGGGTACACTGAAGCTTTCTTT
TRBJ2-7 - 14 TRBV4-1 - CASSQDPGFNEQYF TGCGCCAGCAGCCAAGATCCGGGGTTTAACGAGCAGTACTTC
TRBJ1-3 - 17 TRBV29-1 medium-sized CSVEDDGGDNSGNTIYF TGCAGCGTTGAAGATGATGGAGGAGACAACTCTGGAAACACCATATATTTT
TRBJ2-6 - 19 TRBV9 - CASSVGVSRGNSGANVLTF TGTGCCAGCAGCGTAGGGGTGTCCCGAGGGAACTCTGGGGCCAACGTCCTGACTTTC
TRBJ1-4 - 13 TRBV5-4 - CASTVDFNEKLFF TGTGCCAGCACCGTAGACTTTAATGAAAAACTGTTTTTT